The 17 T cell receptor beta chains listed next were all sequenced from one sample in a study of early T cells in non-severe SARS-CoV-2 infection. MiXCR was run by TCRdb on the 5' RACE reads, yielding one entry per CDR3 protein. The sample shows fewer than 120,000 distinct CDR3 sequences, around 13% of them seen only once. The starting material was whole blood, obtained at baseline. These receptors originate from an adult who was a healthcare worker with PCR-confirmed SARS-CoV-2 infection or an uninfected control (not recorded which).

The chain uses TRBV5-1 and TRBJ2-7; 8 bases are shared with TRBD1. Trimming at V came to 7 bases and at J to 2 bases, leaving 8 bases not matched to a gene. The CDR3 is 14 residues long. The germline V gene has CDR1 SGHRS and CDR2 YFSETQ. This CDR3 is CASGPGQVPYEQYF. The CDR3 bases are TGCGCCAGCGGACCGGGACAGGTTCCCTACGAGCAGTACTTC.

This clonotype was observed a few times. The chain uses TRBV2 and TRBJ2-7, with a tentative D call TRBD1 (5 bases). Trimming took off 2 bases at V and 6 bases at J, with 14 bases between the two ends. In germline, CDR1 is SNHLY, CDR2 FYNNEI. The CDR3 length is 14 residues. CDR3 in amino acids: CASSEQELRGEQYF. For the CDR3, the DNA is TGTGCCAGCAGTGAACAGGAGCTTAGGGGCGAGCAGTACTTC. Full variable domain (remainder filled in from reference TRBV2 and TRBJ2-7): EPEVTQTPSHQVTQMGQEVILRCVPISNHLYFYWYRQILGQKVEFLVSFYNNEISEKSEIFDDQFSVERPDGSNFTLKIRSTKLEDSAMYFCASSEQELRGEQYFGPGTRLTVT.

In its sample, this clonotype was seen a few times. CDR3 bases: TGTGCCAGCAGTTACTCAGGGGGGTTTGGAGAAAAACTGTTTTTT. It yields the protein CASSYSGGFGEKLFF. V gene TRBV6-6 combines with J gene TRBJ1-4, with a tentative D call TRBD1 (6 bases). Germline-derived CDR1 and CDR2 are MNHNY and SVGAGI (reference sequence). The CDR3 is made up of 15 amino acids. V lost 0 bases and J lost 8, with 13 bases in between.

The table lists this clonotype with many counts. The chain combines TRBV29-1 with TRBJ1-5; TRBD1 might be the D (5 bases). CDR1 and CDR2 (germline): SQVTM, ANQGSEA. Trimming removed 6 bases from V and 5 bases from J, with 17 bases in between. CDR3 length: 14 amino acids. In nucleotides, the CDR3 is TGCAGCGTAGCCCAGGGTAACGGGGATCAGCCCCAGCATTTT. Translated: CSVAQGNGDQPQHF.

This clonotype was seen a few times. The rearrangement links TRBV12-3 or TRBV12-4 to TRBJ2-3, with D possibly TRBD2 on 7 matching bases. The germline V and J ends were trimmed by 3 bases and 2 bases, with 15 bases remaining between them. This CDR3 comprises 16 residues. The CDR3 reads CASSFGGGVNTDTQYF. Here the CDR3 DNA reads TGTGCCAGCAGTTTTGGGGGGGGCGTAAACACAGATACGCAGTATTTT.

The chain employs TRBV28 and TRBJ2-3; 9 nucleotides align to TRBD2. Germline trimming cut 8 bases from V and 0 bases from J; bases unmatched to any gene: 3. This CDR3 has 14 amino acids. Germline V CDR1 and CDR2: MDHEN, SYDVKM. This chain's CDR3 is CASGTSGSTDTQYF. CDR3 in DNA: TGTGCCAGCGGTACTAGCGGGAGCACAGATACGCAGTATTTT.

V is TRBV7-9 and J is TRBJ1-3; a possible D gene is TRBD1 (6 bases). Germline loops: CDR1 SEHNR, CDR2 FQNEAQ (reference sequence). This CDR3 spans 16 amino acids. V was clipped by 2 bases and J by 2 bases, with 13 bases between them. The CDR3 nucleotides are TGTGCCAGCAGCTTAATCCTCAGGGGAGCTGGAAACACCATATATTTT. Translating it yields CASSLILRGAGNTIYF.

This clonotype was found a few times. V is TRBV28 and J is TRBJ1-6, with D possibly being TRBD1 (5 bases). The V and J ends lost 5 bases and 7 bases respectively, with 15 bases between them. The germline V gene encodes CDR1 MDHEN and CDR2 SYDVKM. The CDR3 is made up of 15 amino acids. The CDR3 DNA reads TGTGCCAGCAGTCCCCGGTGGCAGGGCAATTCACCCCTCCACTTT. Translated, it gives CASSPRWQGNSPLHF.

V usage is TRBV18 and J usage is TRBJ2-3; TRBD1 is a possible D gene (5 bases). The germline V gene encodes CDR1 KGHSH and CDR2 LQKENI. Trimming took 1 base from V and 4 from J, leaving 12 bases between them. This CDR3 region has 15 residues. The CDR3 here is CASSPLVGAADTQYF. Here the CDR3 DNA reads TGTGCCAGCTCACCACTCGTAGGGGCGGCAGATACGCAGTATTTT.

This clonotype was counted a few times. CDR3 sequence: CASSLTGDRALQGYTF. In DNA, the CDR3 is TGTGCCAGCAGTTTAACGGGGGACAGGGCGTTACAGGGCTACACCTTC. The chain carries TRBV12-3 or TRBV12-4 and TRBJ1-2, with TRBD1 matching 9 bases. V dropped 2 bases and J dropped 8; count of bases not matched to a gene: 12. The CDR3 is 16 amino acids.

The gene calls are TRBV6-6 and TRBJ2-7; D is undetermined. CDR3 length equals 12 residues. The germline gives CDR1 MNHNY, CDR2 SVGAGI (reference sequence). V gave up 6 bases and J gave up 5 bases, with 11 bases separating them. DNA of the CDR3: TGTGCCAGCAGGACGGCGCCCAACGAGCAGTACTTC. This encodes CASRTAPNEQYF.

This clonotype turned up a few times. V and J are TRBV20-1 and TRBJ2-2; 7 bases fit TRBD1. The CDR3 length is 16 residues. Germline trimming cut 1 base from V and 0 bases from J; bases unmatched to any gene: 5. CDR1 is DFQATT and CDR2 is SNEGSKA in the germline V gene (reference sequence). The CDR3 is CSARGPGQTNTGELFF. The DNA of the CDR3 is TGCAGTGCTAGAGGGCCGGGACAGACGAACACCGGGGAGCTGTTTTTT.

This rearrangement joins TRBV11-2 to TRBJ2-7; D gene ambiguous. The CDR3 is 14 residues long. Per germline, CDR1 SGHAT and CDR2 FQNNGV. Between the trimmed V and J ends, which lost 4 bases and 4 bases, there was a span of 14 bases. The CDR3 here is CASSSRQLRYEQYF. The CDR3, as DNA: TGTGCCAGCAGCTCAAGGCAGCTCAGGTACGAGCAGTACTTC.

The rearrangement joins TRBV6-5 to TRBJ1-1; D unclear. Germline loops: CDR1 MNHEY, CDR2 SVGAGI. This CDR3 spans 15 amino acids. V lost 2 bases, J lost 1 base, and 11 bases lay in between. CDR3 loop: CASSYSRKANTEAFF. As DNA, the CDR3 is TGTGCCAGCAGTTACAGTCGCAAAGCGAACACTGAAGCTTTCTTT.

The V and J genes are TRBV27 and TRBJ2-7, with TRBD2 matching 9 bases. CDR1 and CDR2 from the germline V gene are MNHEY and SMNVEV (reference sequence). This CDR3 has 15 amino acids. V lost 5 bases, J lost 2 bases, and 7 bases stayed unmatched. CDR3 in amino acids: CASSTAGGAPYEQYF. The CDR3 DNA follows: TGTGCCAGCAGTACCGCGGGAGGGGCCCCCTACGAGCAGTACTTC.

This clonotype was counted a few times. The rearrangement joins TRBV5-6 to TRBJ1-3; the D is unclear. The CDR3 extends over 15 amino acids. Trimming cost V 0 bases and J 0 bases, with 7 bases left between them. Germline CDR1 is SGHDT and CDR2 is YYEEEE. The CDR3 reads CASSLVGHSGNTIYF. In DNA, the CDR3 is TGTGCCAGCAGCTTGGTTGGTCACTCTGGAAACACCATATATTTT.

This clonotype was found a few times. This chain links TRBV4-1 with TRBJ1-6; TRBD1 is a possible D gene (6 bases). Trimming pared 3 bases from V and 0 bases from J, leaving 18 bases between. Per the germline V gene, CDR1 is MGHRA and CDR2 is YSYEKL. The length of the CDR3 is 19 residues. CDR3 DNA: TGCGCCAGCAGCCACGGTTATCGAGGGGGGAGCTCCTATAATTCACCCCTCCACTTT. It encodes CASSHGYRGGSSYNSPLHF.